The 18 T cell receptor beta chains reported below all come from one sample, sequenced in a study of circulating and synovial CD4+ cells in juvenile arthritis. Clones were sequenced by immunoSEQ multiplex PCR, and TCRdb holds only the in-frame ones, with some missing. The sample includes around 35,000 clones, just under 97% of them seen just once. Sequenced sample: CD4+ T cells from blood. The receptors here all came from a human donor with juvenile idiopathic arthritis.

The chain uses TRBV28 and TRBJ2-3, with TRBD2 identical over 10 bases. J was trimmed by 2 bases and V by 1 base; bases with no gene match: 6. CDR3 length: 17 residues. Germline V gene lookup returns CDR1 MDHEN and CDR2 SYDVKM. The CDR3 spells CASSLFRGTSDTDTQYF. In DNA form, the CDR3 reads TGTGCCAGCAGTTTATTTCGGGGGACTAGCGACACAGATACGCAGTATTTT.

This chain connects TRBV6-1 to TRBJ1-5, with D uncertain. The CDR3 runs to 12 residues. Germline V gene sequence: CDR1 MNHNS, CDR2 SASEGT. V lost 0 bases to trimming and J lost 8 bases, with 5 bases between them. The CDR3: CASSEAFEPQHF. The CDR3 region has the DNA TGTGCCAGCAGTGAAGCGTTCGAGCCCCAGCATTTT.

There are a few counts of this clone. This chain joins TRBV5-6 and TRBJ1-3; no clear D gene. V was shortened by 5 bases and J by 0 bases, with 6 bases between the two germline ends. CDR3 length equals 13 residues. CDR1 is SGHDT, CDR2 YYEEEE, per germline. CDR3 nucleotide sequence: TGTGCCAGCAGATCAGGCTCTGGAAACACCATATATTTT. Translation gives CASRSGSGNTIYF.

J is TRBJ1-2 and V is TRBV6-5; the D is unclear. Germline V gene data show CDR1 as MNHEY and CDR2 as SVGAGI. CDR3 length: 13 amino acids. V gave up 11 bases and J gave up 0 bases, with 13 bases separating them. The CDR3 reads CAASDSSNYGYTF. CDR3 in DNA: TGTGCCGCCTCCGACTCTTCTAACTATGGCTACACCTTC.

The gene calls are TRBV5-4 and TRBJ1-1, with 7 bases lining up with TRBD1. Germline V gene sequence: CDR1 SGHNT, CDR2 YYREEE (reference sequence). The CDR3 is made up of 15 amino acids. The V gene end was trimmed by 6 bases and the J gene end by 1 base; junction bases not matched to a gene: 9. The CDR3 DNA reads TGTGCCAGCACCCACCGGACAGGAGAGAACACTGAAGCTTTCTTT. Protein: CASTHRTGENTEAFF.

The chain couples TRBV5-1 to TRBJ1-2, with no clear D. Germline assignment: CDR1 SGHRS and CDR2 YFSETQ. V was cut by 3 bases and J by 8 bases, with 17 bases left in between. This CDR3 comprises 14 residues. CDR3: CASSSDLRGKGYTF. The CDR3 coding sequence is TGCGCCAGCAGCTCAGATCTCCGGGGTAAGGGCTACACCTTC.

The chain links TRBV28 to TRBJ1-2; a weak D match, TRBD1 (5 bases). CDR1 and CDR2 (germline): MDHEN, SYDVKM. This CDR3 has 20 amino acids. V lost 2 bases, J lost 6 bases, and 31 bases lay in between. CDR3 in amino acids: CASSLDRWVRDSQRSNGYTF. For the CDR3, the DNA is TGTGCCAGCAGTTTAGACAGATGGGTGCGGGATAGTCAACGTTCTAATGGCTACACCTTC.

CDR3 sequence reads: CASSYGARGSYLGTQYF. DNA for the CDR3: TGTGCCAGCAGTTATGGGGCGCGGGGGTCTTACCTGGGGACCCAGTACTTC. The rearrangement links TRBV27 to TRBJ2-5; 7 bases match TRBD2. CDR3 length: 17 amino acids. Germline V CDR1 and CDR2: MNHEY, SMNVEV (reference sequence). The V and J ends lost 4 bases and 7 bases, in that order; junction bases with no gene match: 18.

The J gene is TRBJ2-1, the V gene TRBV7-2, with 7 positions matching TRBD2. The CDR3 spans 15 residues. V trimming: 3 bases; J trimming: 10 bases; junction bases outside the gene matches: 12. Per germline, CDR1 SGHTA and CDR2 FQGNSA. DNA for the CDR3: TGTGCCAGCAGCTTGGATCGTGGCGGGAGAAAAGAGCAGTTCTTC. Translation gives CASSLDRGGRKEQFF.

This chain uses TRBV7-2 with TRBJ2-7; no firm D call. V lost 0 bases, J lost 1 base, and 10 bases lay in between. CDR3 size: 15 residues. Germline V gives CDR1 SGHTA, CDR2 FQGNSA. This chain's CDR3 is CASSLASHSSYEQYF. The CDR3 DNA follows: TGTGCCAGCAGCTTAGCATCACATTCATCCTACGAGCAGTACTTC.

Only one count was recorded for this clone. CDR3 coding DNA: TGTGCCAGCAGTTACGAGGCCGTTAGCAATCAGCCCCAGCATTTT. Translating it yields CASSYEAVSNQPQHF. This sequence joins TRBV6-6 and TRBJ1-5, with D unresolved. Trimming took off 2 bases at V and 0 bases at J, with 8 bases between the two ends. The CDR3 runs 15 residues. In germline, CDR1 is MNHNY, CDR2 SVGAGI (reference sequence).

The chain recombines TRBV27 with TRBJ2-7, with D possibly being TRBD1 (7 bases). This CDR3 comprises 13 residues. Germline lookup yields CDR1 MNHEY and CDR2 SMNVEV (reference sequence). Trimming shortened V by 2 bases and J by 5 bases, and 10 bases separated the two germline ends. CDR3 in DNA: TGTGCCAGCAGTTTAGGCAGGGGGGACGAGCAGTACTTC. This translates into CASSLGRGDEQYF.

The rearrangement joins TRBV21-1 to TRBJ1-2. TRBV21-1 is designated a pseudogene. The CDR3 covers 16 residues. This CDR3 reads CASRPRLVLSVYGYTF. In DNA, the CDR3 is TGTGCCAGCAGGCCCCGTTTGGTCCTCTCGGTCTATGGCTACACCTTC.

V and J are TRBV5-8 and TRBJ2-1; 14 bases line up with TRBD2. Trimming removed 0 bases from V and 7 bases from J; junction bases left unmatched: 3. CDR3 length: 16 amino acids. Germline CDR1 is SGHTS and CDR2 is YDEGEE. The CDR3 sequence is CASSLGLAGGLNEQFF. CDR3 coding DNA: TGTGCCAGCAGCTTGGGACTAGCGGGGGGGCTGAATGAGCAGTTCTTC.

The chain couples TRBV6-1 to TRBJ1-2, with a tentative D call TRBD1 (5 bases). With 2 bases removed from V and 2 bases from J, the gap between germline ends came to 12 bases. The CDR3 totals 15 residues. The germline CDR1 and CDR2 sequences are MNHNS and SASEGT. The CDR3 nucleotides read TGTGCCAGCAGTGAAATGTGGCAGGGAAACTATGGCTACACCTTC. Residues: CASSEMWQGNYGYTF.

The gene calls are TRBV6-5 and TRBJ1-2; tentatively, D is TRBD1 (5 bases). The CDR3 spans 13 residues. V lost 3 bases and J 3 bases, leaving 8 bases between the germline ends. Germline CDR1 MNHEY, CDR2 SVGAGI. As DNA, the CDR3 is TGTGCCAGCAGTTATGGGGCCGACTATGGCTACACCTTC. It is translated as CASSYGADYGYTF.

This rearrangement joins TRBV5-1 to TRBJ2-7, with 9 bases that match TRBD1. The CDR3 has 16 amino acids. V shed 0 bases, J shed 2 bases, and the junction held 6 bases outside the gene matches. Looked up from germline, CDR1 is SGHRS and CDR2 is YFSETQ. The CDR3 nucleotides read TGCGCCAGCAGCTTGGGGGGACAGGGTGCCACCTACGAGCAGTACTTC. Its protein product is CASSLGGQGATYEQYF.

The DNA for the CDR3 is TGTGCCAGCAGCTTAGGGACAATACCTGGCTACACCTTC. Encoded protein: CASSLGTIPGYTF. The chain is built from TRBV7-2 and TRBJ1-2; TRBD1 might be the D (5 bases). CDR3 size: 13 residues. Deletions cut 1 base from V and 7 bases from J, with 10 bases between. Germline values: CDR1 SGHTA, CDR2 FQGNSA.